These T cell receptor beta chains were read from a single sample in a study of blood T cells in healthy people across ages. TCRdb used MiXCR to reprocess the 5' RACE reads, holding one entry per CDR3 protein. The data show some 760,000 distinct CDR3 sequences, 25% seen once. These data are also associated with another study on T cells of mothers and their children.

The sequenced sample consisted of blood. These receptors were collected from a boy under 18 in good health. Both conserved end residues are part of each CDR3.

>TRBJ2-2|TRBV12-5
CASAQTGKGLDTGELFF
>TRBJ2-4|TRBV29-1
CSVGGLAKNIQYF
>TRBJ1-3|TRBV20-1
CSARFAARSGNTIYF
>TRBJ2-1|TRBV5-1
CASSMPAGGNEQFF
>TRBJ2-1|TRBV19
CASSIGQGTEQFF
>TRBJ2-5|TRBV20-1
CSARDWDKQETQYF
>TRBJ1-5|TRBV7-2
CASSFSDRENNQPQHF
>TRBJ2-5|TRBV20-1
CSARGRRPSQETQYF
>TRBJ1-1|TRBV6-5
CASSYSTGGTEAFF
>TRBJ1-3|TRBV4-3
CASSQDRTGGSGNTIYF
>TRBJ2-1|TRBV6-5
CTSGKSSYNEQFF
>TRBJ2-7|TRBV7-9
CASSSHRGEQYF
>TRBJ2-3|TRBV7-2
CASTPLAETDTQYF
>TRBJ2-7|TRBV29-1
CSVEVGPGPYEQYF
>TRBJ2-7|TRBV14
CASSQEGAFSEQYF
>TRBJ2-4|TRBV7-9
CASSSSGKNIQYF
>TRBJ2-1|TRBV7-9
CASSLASGGPNEQFF
>TRBJ2-5|TRBV5-1
CASSPPLAGGPGGETQYF
>TRBJ2-4|TRBV5-6
CASSDAGAKNIQYF
>.|TRBV7-9
CASSPERGTGYNEQFF
>TRBJ2-1|TRBV4-1
CASSQEGAGRDLFF